The T cell receptor beta chain under discussion was sequenced for a study of Ad26.COV2.S vaccination and SARS-CoV-2 variants. The assay was immunoSEQ multiplex PCR, and TCRdb's table has in-frame clones only and misses some. The sample carries some 520,000 clones, roughly 87% recorded once. Treatment defined: about 20 received Ad26.COV2.S at low or high dose, single or two shots; 5 received placebo; per-sample allocation not given. It was on day 63 after the first vaccine or placebo injection that samples were taken. The CDR3 contains 15 residues. Germline CDR1 and CDR2: SEHNR and FQNEAQ (reference sequence). The ends lost 6 bases at V and 8 bases at J; junction bases unmatched: 7.

This sample comprised peripheral blood, obtained in a trial of Ad26.COV2.S vaccine versus placebo. This receptor was identified in a person between 18 and 59 years old who received the Ad26.COV2.S COVID-19 vaccine or a placebo. V and J are TRBV7-9 and TRBJ1-4, with 12 positions matching TRBD1. CDR3 sequence: CASSRDRGRGEKLFF. The CDR3 region has the DNA TGTGCCAGCAGTCGGGACAGGGGGCGCGGAGAAAAACTGTTTTTT.